This T cell receptor (beta chain) is from a study of T cell responses to AZD1222 COVID-19 vaccine. Study details: Second-dose schedules of about 4 or about 12 weeks were combined.

Findings and caveats of the study: Two doses of AZD1222 preceded a rise in Spike-specific TCR breadth and depth. The study identified only a handful of AZD1222 recipients as seropositive at baseline. Unmutated regions of variants are reportedly targeted by nearly half of spike-specific TCRs.

The CDR3 totals 17 residues. Germline CDR1 is SGHDT and CDR2 is YYEEEE. V dropped 0 bases and J dropped 6 bases, with 21 bases sitting between them. With regard to this clone: The antigen remains undetermined.

Assay: immunoSEQ multiplex PCR; the TCRdb copy retains only in-frame clones and omits some. In the table there are about 140,000 clones, about 87% of which are singletons. The TCR sequence derives from an adult in good health. The chain carries TRBV5-6 and TRBJ1-2; a weak D match, TRBD1 (5 bases). The sample was peripheral blood, taken on day 0 of AZD1222 vaccination. This CDR3 reads CASSLEIRDPKWDGYTF. DNA for the CDR3: TGTGCCAGCAGCTTGGAAATAAGGGACCCAAAGTGGGATGGCTACACCTTC.